The source of this T cell receptor (beta chain) is a study of blood T cell repertoires in COVID-19. Study summary: Sites across the United States, Italy and Spain contributed samples from acute and convalescent COVID-19. T cells, B-cell-depleted T cells, or PBMCs provided the cDNA or gDNA that served as material.

Living in about two dozen US areas, the participants were between 18 and 89 years of age. Each participant's cohort was designated according to participant-reported clinical history. CDR1 is SGDLS and CDR2 is YYNGEE in the germline V gene. V was shortened by 4 bases and J by 4 bases, with 17 bases between the two germline ends. This CDR3 has 15 residues. Repertoires were generated with immunoSEQ multiplex PCR, while TCRdb's copy carries only in-frame clones and drops some. The sample comprises 200,000 to 250,000 clones, 75% to 90% of which are singletons, and 3.5% to 4.5% rests with the top ten. The TCR sequence derives from a middle-aged woman with acute COVID-19. The sample was PBMCs or T cells enriched from blood (not recorded which). V gene TRBV9 combines with J gene TRBJ1-1; D is uncertain. The CDR3, as DNA: TGTGCCAGCAGCCCCCAGCCGGACTTGGGCACTGAAGCTTTCTTT. As protein: CASSPQPDLGTEAFF.